This entry lists 13 T cell receptor beta chains sequenced from one sample in a study of blood T cell repertoires in COVID-19. TCRdb keeps only in-frame clones here, not all; method: immunoSEQ multiplex PCR. The table lists around 170,000 clones, about four fifths of them singletons. The source material was peripheral blood. These receptors all come from a woman aged 40 to 50 with acute or convalescent COVID-19.

The chain is built from TRBV10-3 and TRBJ2-1, with a tentative D call TRBD2 (7 bases). V shed 3 bases and J shed 4 bases, with 16 bases lying between them. This CDR3 comprises 16 residues. The germline V gene has CDR1 ENHRY and CDR2 SYGVKD. The CDR3 is CAISERLGGEYNEQFF. The DNA for the CDR3 is TGTGCCATCAGTGAAAGGTTAGGGGGGGAGTACAATGAGCAGTTCTTC.

The rearrangement joins TRBV7-6 to TRBJ2-2; 14 positions match TRBD2. This CDR3 comprises 16 residues. Unmatched junction bases numbered 3, after V lost 4 bases and J lost 5 bases. The V gene's germline CDR1 is SGHVS and CDR2 FNYEAQ. In DNA, the CDR3 is TGTGCCAGCAGCTCCGGGACTAGCGGGAGTACCGGGGAGCTGTTTTTT. Translated, it gives CASSSGTSGSTGELFF.

The V call is TRBV7-9, the J call TRBJ2-7, with TRBD2 as a possible D gene (6 bases). CDR3 length: 15 residues. CDR1 is SEHNR, CDR2 FQNEAQ, per germline (reference sequence). The V end lost 0 bases, the J end lost 5 bases, and 14 bases lay between the germline ends. The CDR3 DNA reads as TGTGCCAGCAGCTTAGCGGGGGGACGGTATAACGAGCAGTACTTC. The encoded protein is CASSLAGGRYNEQYF. The complete variable domain, with remaining parts taken from reference TRBV7-9 and TRBJ2-7, reads DTGVSQNPRHKITKRGQNVTFRCDPISEHNRLYWYRQTLGQGPEFLTYFQNEAQLEKSRLLSDRFSAERPKGSFSTLEIQRTEQGDSAMYLCASSLAGGRYNEQYFGPGTRLTVT.

The V and J genes are TRBV9 and TRBJ2-3; 9 bases are shared with TRBD2. The CDR3 runs 17 residues. V was clipped by 0 bases and J by 3 bases; unmatched bases: 8. From germline, CDR1 is SGDLS and CDR2 YYNGEE. DNA for the CDR3: TGTGCCAGCAGCGTAGGAGGGACTAGCATGCGGACAGATACGCAGTATTTT. It codes for CASSVGGTSMRTDTQYF.

The chain has TRBV6-5 and TRBJ2-5; D is possibly TRBD2 (6 bases). The CDR3 consists of 14 residues. V was pared by 6 bases and J by 1 base, with 12 bases between. Germline V lookup: CDR1 MNHEY, CDR2 SVGAGI. CDR3 loop: CASRTPAGQETQYF. Here the CDR3 DNA reads TGTGCCAGCAGGACCCCAGCGGGCCAAGAGACCCAGTACTTC.

The CDR3 protein is CATAPGQGITDTQYF. In nucleotides, the CDR3 is TGTGCCACCGCCCCGGGACAGGGGATCACAGATACGCAGTATTTT. The V call is TRBV24-1, the J call TRBJ2-3; 10 bases match TRBD1. The germline V gene has CDR1 KGHDR and CDR2 SFDVKD. J was trimmed by 2 bases and V by 9 bases; bases with no gene match: 7. This CDR3 contains 15 residues.

The V gene is TRBV7-9, the J gene TRBJ2-1; 7 bases are shared with TRBD1. The CDR3 has 13 residues. Germline CDR1 is SEHNR and CDR2 is FQNEAQ (reference sequence). J gave up 8 bases and V 1 base, and 2 bases lay outside the gene matches. The CDR3 reads CASSLETGDEQFF. The CDR3 nucleotides read TGTGCCAGCAGCTTAGAAACAGGGGATGAGCAGTTCTTC.

The chain carries TRBV7-9 and TRBJ2-1, with 11 bases identical to TRBD2. Germline V CDR1 and CDR2: SEHNR, FQNEAQ (reference sequence). V lost 1 base and J lost 9; bases outside the gene matches: 17. This CDR3 contains 19 residues. CDR3 coding DNA: TGTGCCAGCAGCTTAGAGGGGGAGGAGGCTAGCGGGAGGCAGGGTGAGCAGTTCTTC. Translated, it gives CASSLEGEEASGRQGEQFF.

This rearrangement joins TRBV5-1 to TRBJ1-3, with D perhaps TRBD1 (6 bases). V was shortened by 0 bases and J by 2 bases, with 9 bases between the two germline ends. The germline gives CDR1 SGHRS, CDR2 YFSETQ. The CDR3 loop spans 15 amino acids. CDR3 in amino acids: CASSLVPGAGNTIYF. The CDR3 coding sequence is TGCGCCAGCAGCTTGGTCCCAGGGGCTGGAAACACCATATATTTT.

The rearrangement links TRBV15 to TRBJ2-7, with D tentatively TRBD1 (6 bases). The CDR3 sequence is 15 residues long. Germline CDR1 and CDR2: LNHNV and YYDKDF (reference sequence). The ends were cut back, 1 base at V and 4 bases at J, with 14 bases in the middle. The CDR3 loop is CATSRGGKRGYEQYF. CDR3 sequence (DNA): TGTGCCACCAGCAGAGGAGGGAAAAGGGGGTACGAGCAGTACTTC.

The chain has TRBV7-6 and TRBJ2-3, with a tentative D call TRBD1 (6 bases). Trimming removed 4 bases at V and 0 bases at J, with 14 bases between. The V gene's germline CDR1 is SGHVS and CDR2 FNYEAQ. CDR3 size: 16 residues. The CDR3 region is CASSSEGGHSTDTQYF. Here the CDR3 DNA reads TGTGCCAGCAGCTCGGAAGGGGGTCATAGCACAGATACGCAGTATTTT.

The gene calls are TRBV5-1 and TRBJ2-2; no clear D. The CDR3 sequence is 13 residues long. V gave up 0 bases and J gave up 4 bases, with 4 bases separating them. From germline, CDR1 is SGHRS and CDR2 YFSETQ. CDR3 nucleotide sequence: TGCGCCAGCAGCTTGGGTATCACCGGGGAGCTGTTTTTT. Its translation is CASSLGITGELFF.

The rearrangement joins TRBV19 to TRBJ1-4; the D is unclear. V was trimmed by 5 bases and J by 0 bases, leaving 10 bases between them. There are 15 residues in the CDR3. The germline V gene has CDR1 LNHDA and CDR2 SQIVND (reference sequence). CDR3 nucleotides: TGTGCCAGTAGTTCGTACGGTCCAACTAATGAAAAACTGTTTTTT. Amino acid sequence: CASSSYGPTNEKLFF.